This passage covers 7 T cell receptor beta chains from one sample sequenced in a study of T-cell reconstitution after alpha-beta-depleted transplantation in children. Construction of the TCRbeta library involved unique molecular identifiers. TCRdb independently ran MiXCR on the PCR reads; one entry per CDR3 protein. The sample lists more than 450,000 distinct CDR3 sequences, 15% to 20% occurring once. Sequenced here: PBMCs from the stem cell graft donor, sampled from the stem cell graft. The receptors shown here come from a human donor who donated a stem cell graft to a child with acute lymphoblastic leukemia.

V and J are TRBV5-6 and TRBJ1-3; the match to TRBD1 covers 7 bases. This CDR3 spans 14 amino acids. Per the germline V gene, CDR1 is SGHDT and CDR2 is YYEEEE. Losses at the gene ends were 3 bases for V and 6 bases for J; bases not matched to a gene: 6. The CDR3 nucleotides read TGTGCCAGCAGCTGGGGGACAGCGGTAAACACCATATATTTT. This codes for CASSWGTAVNTIYF.

This clonotype has just a few counts. The J gene is TRBJ2-2, the V gene TRBV12-3 or TRBV12-4; D is possibly TRBD1 (6 bases). This CDR3 is built from 14 residues. Deletions cut 5 bases from V and 4 bases from J, with 11 bases between. CDR3 nucleotides: TGTGCCAGCAGTCTTCGGACAGCCACCGGGGAGCTGTTTTTT. Its protein is CASSLRTATGELFF.

CDR3 sequence (DNA): TGTGCCAGCAGTTTAGGACTAAGCCCCTACGAGCAGTACTTC. Protein product: CASSLGLSPYEQYF. This chain uses TRBV12-3 or TRBV12-4 with TRBJ2-7, with D perhaps matching TRBD2 (5 bases). Trimming left V 1 base short and J 2 bases short, with 9 bases between. The CDR3 spans 14 residues.

This clonotype was counted a few times. The rearrangement joins TRBV6-4 to TRBJ2-3; 13 nucleotides agree with TRBD2. Germline V gene sequence: CDR1 MRHNA, CDR2 SNTAGT. V was clipped by 2 bases and J by 4 bases; unmatched bases: 0. CDR3 length: 15 amino acids. In nucleotides, the CDR3 is TGTGCCAGCAGTGACGGACTAGCGGGAGCAGATACGCAGTATTTT. Its translation is CASSDGLAGADTQYF.

The rearrangement uses TRBV9 and TRBJ1-1, with D possibly TRBD1 on 5 matching bases. CDR1 SGDLS and CDR2 YYNGEE come from the germline V gene. Trimming took 3 bases from V and 0 from J, leaving 15 bases between them. The CDR3 has 16 residues. CDR3 amino acids: CASSAGTDIMNTEAFF. The CDR3 nucleotides are TGTGCCAGCAGCGCCGGGACGGACATAATGAACACTGAAGCTTTCTTT.

This clonotype was picked up a small number of times. The chain employs TRBV20-1 and TRBJ2-7; TRBD2 is a possible D gene (6 bases). Trimming removed 5 bases from V and 0 bases from J, with 14 bases in between. The CDR3 has 14 residues. Germline lookup yields CDR1 DFQATT and CDR2 SNEGSKA (reference sequence). DNA of the CDR3: TGCAGTGCTTATAGCGGATACTACTCCTACGAGCAGTACTTC. Protein sequence: CSAYSGYYSYEQYF.

Only a few counts were recorded for this clonotype. The chain recombines TRBV15 with TRBJ1-1, with D tentatively TRBD1 (6 bases). Trimming took off 3 bases at V and 10 bases at J, with 15 bases between the two ends. Germline CDR1 is LNHNV and CDR2 is YYDKDF (reference sequence). This CDR3 region has 13 residues. The DNA for the CDR3 is TGTGCCACCAGCAGGGGAACAGGGAGGGGAGCTTTCTTT. Translation: CATSRGTGRGAFF. Full variable domain (missing parts from reference TRBV15 and TRBJ1-1): DAMVIQNPRYQVTQFGKPVTLSCSQTLNHNVMYWYQQKSSQAPKLLFHYYDKDFNNEADTPDNFQSRRPNTSFCFLDIRSPGLGDTAMYLCATSRGTGRGAFFGQGTRLTVV.